This entry lists 19 T cell receptor beta chains sequenced from one sample in a study of blood T cell repertoires in COVID-19 (dated by TCRdb to about 2020). Libraries were prepared through the immunoSEQ multiplex PCR assay. TCRdb's version of the immuneACCESS table is confined to in-frame rearrangements and falls short of the full clone set. An unresolved V gene accounts for under half of the shortfall where checked; the remainder is of unknown origin. This sample is represented by about 42,000 clones; approximately 91% of them were singletons. Under 0.4% of the sample is in the top ten clones. The sample comprised peripheral blood. Receptors originate from a human donor in a cohort sampled during active COVID-19.

The genes are TRBV5-1 and TRBJ2-7; 7 bases line up with TRBD2. CDR3 length: 13 residues. CDR1 and CDR2 from the germline V gene are SGHRS and YFSETQ. V lost 1 base, J lost 5 bases, and 3 bases stayed unmatched. CDR3 protein: CASSLLGRDEQYF. Here the CDR3 DNA reads TGCGCCAGCAGCTTGCTGGGGAGGGACGAGCAGTACTTC.

The V gene is TRBV3-1 (or the pseudogene TRBV3-2), the J gene TRBJ1-1; possible D gene TRBD1, 5 bases. The germline gives CDR1 LGHDT, CDR2 YNNKEL (reference sequence). The CDR3 is 14 residues long. The V gene lost 0 bases and the J gene lost 5 bases, with 10 bases spanning the gap. The CDR3 loop is CASSQEGGPTEAFF. In DNA, the CDR3 is TGTGCCAGCAGCCAAGAGGGGGGACCAACTGAAGCTTTCTTT.

This clone is a singleton in its sample. This rearrangement joins TRBV5-4 to TRBJ2-1; TRBD2 aligns across 7 bases. CDR3 size: 15 residues. V was clipped by 2 bases and J by 2 bases; unmatched bases: 4. The V gene's germline CDR1 is SGHNT and CDR2 YYREEE (reference sequence). CDR3 protein: CASSFGGGTYNEQFF. The CDR3 bases are TGTGCCAGCAGCTTTGGGGGGGGAACCTACAATGAGCAGTTCTTC.

The chain joins TRBV7-6 to TRBJ1-1; D possibly corresponds to TRBD1 (5 bases). Trimming took off 5 bases at V and 5 bases at J, with 15 bases between the two ends. Germline lookup yields CDR1 SGHVS and CDR2 FNYEAQ. The CDR3 loop spans 14 amino acids. The DNA for the CDR3 is TGTGCCAGCAGCCCCGGCGGGGGGGAAACTGAAGCTTTCTTT. Translation: CASSPGGGETEAFF. The full variable domain, with the rest looked up from reference TRBV7-6 and TRBJ1-1, is GAGVSQSPRYKVTKRGQDVALRCDPISGHVSLYWYRQALGQGPEFLTYFNYEAQQDKSGLPNDRFSAERPEGSISTLTIQRTEQRDSAMYRCASSPGGGETEAFFGQGTRLTVV.

For the CDR3, the DNA is TGTGCCAGCAGTTACTCCGCGGAAGGTACTGAAGCTTTCTTT. It yields the protein CASSYSAEGTEAFF. The chain has TRBV6-5 and TRBJ1-1; no clear D. The CDR3 consists of 14 residues. With 0 bases removed from V and 5 bases from J, the gap between germline ends came to 10 bases. Germline values: CDR1 MNHEY, CDR2 SVGAGI.

The chain recombines TRBV24-1 with TRBJ1-2; 8 positions agree with TRBD1. The CDR3 sequence is 13 residues long. V dropped 5 bases and J dropped 2; count of bases not matched to a gene: 0. Germline V CDR1 and CDR2: KGHDR, SFDVKD. The CDR3 spells CATSAGGNYGYTF. The CDR3 DNA is TGTGCCACCAGTGCAGGGGGCAACTATGGCTACACCTTC.

This clone was detected only a few times. The chain uses TRBV7-9 and TRBJ2-7; the match to TRBD1 covers 8 bases. Germline values: CDR1 SEHNR, CDR2 FQNEAQ (reference sequence). The CDR3 is made up of 15 amino acids. The V segment lost 2 bases and the J segment 0 bases; nucleotides outside the gene matches: 3. CDR3 residues: CASSLRTGSSYEQYF. Here the CDR3 DNA reads TGTGCCAGCAGCTTAAGGACAGGGAGCTCCTACGAGCAGTACTTC.

The chain carries TRBV4-1 and TRBJ2-6; D perhaps matches TRBD1 (5 bases). The germline V gene has CDR1 MGHRA and CDR2 YSYEKL. The CDR3 spans 18 residues. V dropped 0 bases and J dropped 0 bases, with 12 bases sitting between them. The CDR3 here is CASSQEPQESSGANVLTF. CDR3 sequence (DNA): TGCGCCAGCAGCCAAGAACCACAGGAGAGCTCTGGGGCCAACGTCCTGACTTTC.

The rearrangement links TRBV6-5 to TRBJ1-1; the match to TRBD1 covers 11 bases. V lost 5 bases to trimming and J lost 7 bases; unmatched junction nucleotides: 6. Germline CDR1 is MNHEY and CDR2 is SVGAGI. The CDR3 spans 14 residues. The CDR3 nucleotides read TGTGCCAGCAGTCGGACAGGGGGCTGGGTTGAAGCTTTCTTT. Translated: CASSRTGGWVEAFF.

This chain links TRBV2 with TRBJ1-3; TRBD1 matches at 8 bases. Germline V gene data show CDR1 as SNHLY and CDR2 as FYNNEI. This CDR3 is built from 14 residues. V shed 6 bases, J shed 2 bases, and the junction held 3 bases outside the gene matches. CDR3 bases: TGTGCCAGCAGCGCACAGGGGGCTGGAAACACCATATATTTT. Translation gives CASSAQGAGNTIYF. Together with reference TRBV2 and TRBJ1-3, the CDR3 gives the full variable domain: EPEVTQTPSHQVTQMGQEVILRCVPISNHLYFYWYRQILGQKVEFLVSFYNNEISEKSEIFDDQFSVERPDGSNFTLKIRSTKLEDSAMYFCASSAQGAGNTIYFGEGSWLTVV.

CDR3 coding DNA: TGTGCCAGTAGTATTGAGGGTTCTCGAGGGGGCGAACAGCCCCAGCATTTT. It translates to CASSIEGSRGGEQPQHF. The chain combines TRBV19 with TRBJ1-5; the match to TRBD1 covers 7 bases. This CDR3 is built from 17 residues. Germline trimming cut 3 bases from V and 7 bases from J; bases unmatched to any gene: 15. Per germline, CDR1 LNHDA and CDR2 SQIVND (reference sequence).

The rearrangement joins TRBV3-1 (or the pseudogene TRBV3-2) to TRBJ1-1, with TRBD1 identical over 9 bases. Germline values: CDR1 LGHDT, CDR2 YNNKEL (reference sequence). The trim removed 0 bases at V and 6 bases at J, leaving 2 bases unmatched. The CDR3 loop spans 14 amino acids. CDR3 protein: CASSQENRGPEAFF. Written as DNA, the CDR3 is TGTGCCAGCAGCCAAGAGAACAGGGGGCCTGAAGCTTTCTTT.

J is TRBJ1-2 and V is TRBV9; no clear D. Germline CDR1 is SGDLS and CDR2 is YYNGEE. This CDR3 is 13 amino acids long. V lost 4 bases to trimming and J lost 8 bases, with 15 bases between them. The CDR3 is CASSPRTSGGYTF. DNA of the CDR3: TGTGCCAGCAGCCCCCGGACTAGCGGGGGCTACACCTTC.

This clone was seen a few times. V and J are TRBV29-1 and TRBJ2-7, with 7 bases that match TRBD1. CDR3 length: 11 residues. Germline V gene lookup returns CDR1 SQVTM and CDR2 ANQGSEA. With 4 bases clipped from V and 5 bases from J, the junction kept 2 bases outside the gene matches. CDR3 nucleotide sequence: TGCAGCGTTGTTGACAGGGACGAGCAGTACTTC. It yields the protein CSVVDRDEQYF.

The gene calls are TRBV10-2 and TRBJ1-1; D ambiguous. The CDR3 has 14 residues. Germline V gene data show CDR1 as WSHSY and CDR2 as SAAADI. V was shortened by 6 bases and J by 0 bases, with 11 bases between the two germline ends. The CDR3 loop reads CASRSPGMNTEAFF. Here the CDR3 DNA reads TGCGCCAGCAGGAGCCCGGGTATGAACACTGAAGCTTTCTTT.

The chain carries TRBV5-1 and TRBJ1-1; D is uncertain. V lost 4 bases and J lost 1, with 11 bases in between. Germline values: CDR1 SGHRS, CDR2 YFSETQ. This CDR3 spans 14 amino acids. Here the CDR3 DNA reads TGCGCCAGCAGCCCCGGGTCTTCGAACACTGAAGCTTTCTTT. Encoded protein: CASSPGSSNTEAFF.

This clone was detected a few times. The chain recombines TRBV19 with TRBJ1-2, with D hard to call. The germline V gene encodes CDR1 LNHDA and CDR2 SQIVND (reference sequence). CDR3 length: 14 residues. Trimming pared 7 bases from V and 3 bases from J, leaving 15 bases between. The CDR3, as DNA: TGTGCCAGTAAGGTGGCGGAACTGCACTATGGCTACACCTTC. It translates to CASKVAELHYGYTF. The complete variable domain, with remaining parts taken from reference TRBV19 and TRBJ1-2, reads DGGITQSPKYLFRKEGQNVTLSCEQNLNHDAMYWYRQDPGQGLRLIYYSQIVNDFQKGDIAEGYSVSREKKESFPLTVTSAQKNPTAFYLCASKVAELHYGYTFGSGTRLTVV.

This chain joins TRBV7-9 and TRBJ2-5; 7 nucleotides agree with TRBD1. Germline V gene data show CDR1 as SEHNR and CDR2 as FQNEAQ (reference sequence). This CDR3 contains 15 residues. Germline trimming cut 5 bases from V and 5 bases from J; bases unmatched to any gene: 11. The CDR3 reads CASSPPSTGSETQYF. CDR3 sequence (DNA): TGTGCCAGCAGCCCACCTTCGACAGGGTCCGAGACCCAGTACTTC.

This chain uses TRBV5-1 with TRBJ2-7; D may be TRBD1 (6 bases). The V gene lost 4 bases and the J gene lost 6 bases, with 17 bases spanning the gap. The V gene's germline CDR1 is SGHRS and CDR2 YFSETQ. The CDR3 length is 14 residues. The CDR3 protein is CASSIRGQFIEQYF. The CDR3 nucleotides read TGCGCCAGCAGCATACGAGGACAGTTCATCGAGCAGTACTTC.